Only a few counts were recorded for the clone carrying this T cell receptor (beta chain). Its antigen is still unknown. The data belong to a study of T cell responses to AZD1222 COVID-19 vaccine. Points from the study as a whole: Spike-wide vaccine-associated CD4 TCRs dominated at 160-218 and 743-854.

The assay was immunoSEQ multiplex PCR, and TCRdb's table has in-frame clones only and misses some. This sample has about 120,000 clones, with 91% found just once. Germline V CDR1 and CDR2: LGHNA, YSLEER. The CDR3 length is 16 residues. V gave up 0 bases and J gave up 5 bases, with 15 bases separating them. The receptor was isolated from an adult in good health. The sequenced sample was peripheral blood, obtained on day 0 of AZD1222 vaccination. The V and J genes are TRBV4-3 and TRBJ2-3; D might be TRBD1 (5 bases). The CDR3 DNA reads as TGCGCCAGCAGCCAAGATTTGGGCAGGGCGGTAGATACGCAGTATTTT. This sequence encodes CASSQDLGRAVDTQYF.